The text below deals with one TCR beta chain. The data stem from a study of blood T cells in healthy people across ages. Study summary: In model experiments, template switching was able to capture about one barcoded beta molecule for every two T cells that were present.

Using a J-beta primer mix together with a sample-barcoded 5' primer, a second PCR was run for roughly 6 to 12 cycles. A tag from a template-switch adaptor with 12 random nucleotides marked each cDNA molecule. TCRdb independently ran MiXCR on the 5' RACE reads; one entry per CDR3 protein. The sample records hundreds of thousands of distinct CDR3 sequences, 58% being singletons. Germline-derived CDR1 and CDR2 are DFQATT and SNEGSKA (reference sequence). This CDR3 is 13 amino acids long. The rearrangement joins TRBV20-1 to TRBJ2-4; 8 bases are shared with TRBD1. The J call may be in error: the DNA end matches TRBJ2-7 better. The sequence came from a man aged 30 to 45 in good health. The specimen sequenced was blood. This chain's CDR3 is CSARRQGWNEQYF. The CDR3 DNA is TGCAGTGCTAGGCGACAGGGGTGGAACGAGCAGTACTTC.